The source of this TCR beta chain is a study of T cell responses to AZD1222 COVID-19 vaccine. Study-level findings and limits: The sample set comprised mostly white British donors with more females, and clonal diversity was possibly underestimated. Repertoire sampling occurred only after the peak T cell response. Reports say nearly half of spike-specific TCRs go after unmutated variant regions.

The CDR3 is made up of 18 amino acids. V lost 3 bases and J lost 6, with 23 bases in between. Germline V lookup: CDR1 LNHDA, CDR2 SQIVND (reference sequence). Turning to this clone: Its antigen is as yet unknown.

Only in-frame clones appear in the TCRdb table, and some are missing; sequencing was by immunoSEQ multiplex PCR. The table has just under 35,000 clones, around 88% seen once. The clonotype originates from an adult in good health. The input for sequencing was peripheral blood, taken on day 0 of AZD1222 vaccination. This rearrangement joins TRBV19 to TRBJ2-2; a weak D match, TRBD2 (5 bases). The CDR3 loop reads CASSMARGILVRPGELFF. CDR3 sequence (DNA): TGTGCCAGTAGTATGGCCCGGGGTATACTAGTGAGGCCCGGGGAGCTGTTTTTT. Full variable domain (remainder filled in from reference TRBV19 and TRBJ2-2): DGGITQSPKYLFRKEGQNVTLSCEQNLNHDAMYWYRQDPGQGLRLIYYSQIVNDFQKGDIAEGYSVSREKKESFPLTVTSAQKNPTAFYLCASSMARGILVRPGELFFGEGSRLTVL.